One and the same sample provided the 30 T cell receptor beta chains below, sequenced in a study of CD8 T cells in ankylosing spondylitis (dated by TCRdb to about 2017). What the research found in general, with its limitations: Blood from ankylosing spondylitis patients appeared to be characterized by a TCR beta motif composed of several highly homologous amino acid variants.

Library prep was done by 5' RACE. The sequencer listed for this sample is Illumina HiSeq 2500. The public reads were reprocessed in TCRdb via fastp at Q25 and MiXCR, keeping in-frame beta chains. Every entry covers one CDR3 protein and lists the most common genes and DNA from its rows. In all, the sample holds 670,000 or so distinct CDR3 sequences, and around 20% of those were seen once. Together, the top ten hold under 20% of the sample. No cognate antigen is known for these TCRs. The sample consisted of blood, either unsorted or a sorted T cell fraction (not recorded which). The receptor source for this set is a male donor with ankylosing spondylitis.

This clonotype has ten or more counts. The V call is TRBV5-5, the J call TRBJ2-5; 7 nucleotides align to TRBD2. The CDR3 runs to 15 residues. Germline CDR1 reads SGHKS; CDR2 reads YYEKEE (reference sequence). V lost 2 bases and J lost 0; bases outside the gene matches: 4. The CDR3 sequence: CASSFLRGNQETQYF. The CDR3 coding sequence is TGTGCCAGCAGCTTCTTGCGGGGGAACCAAGAGACCCAGTACTTC.

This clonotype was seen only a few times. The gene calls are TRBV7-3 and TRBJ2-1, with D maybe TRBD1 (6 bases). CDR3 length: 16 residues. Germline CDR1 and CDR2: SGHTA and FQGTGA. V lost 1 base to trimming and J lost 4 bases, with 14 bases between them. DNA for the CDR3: TGTGCCAGCAGCTTAAATTGGGACAAACCATACAATGAGCAGTTCTTC. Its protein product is CASSLNWDKPYNEQFF.

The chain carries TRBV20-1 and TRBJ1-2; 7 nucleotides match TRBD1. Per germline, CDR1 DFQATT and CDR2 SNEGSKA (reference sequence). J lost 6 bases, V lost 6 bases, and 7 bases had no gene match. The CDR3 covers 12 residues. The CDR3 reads CSADRDWDGYTF. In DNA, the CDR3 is TGCAGTGCCGACAGGGACTGGGATGGCTACACCTTC.

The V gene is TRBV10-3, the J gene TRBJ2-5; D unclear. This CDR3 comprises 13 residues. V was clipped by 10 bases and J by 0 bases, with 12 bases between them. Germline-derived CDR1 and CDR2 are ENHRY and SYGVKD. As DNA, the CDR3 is TGTGCCAGTTCTAGTCTAAACCAAGAGACCCAGTACTTC. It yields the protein CASSSLNQETQYF.

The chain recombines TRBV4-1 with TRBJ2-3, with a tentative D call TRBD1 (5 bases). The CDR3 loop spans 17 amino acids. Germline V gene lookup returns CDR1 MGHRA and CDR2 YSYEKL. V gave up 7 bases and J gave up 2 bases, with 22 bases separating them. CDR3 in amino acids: CASTREGAATPTDTQYF. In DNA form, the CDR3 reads TGCGCCAGCACCCGCGAAGGGGCAGCAACTCCCACAGATACGCAGTATTTT.

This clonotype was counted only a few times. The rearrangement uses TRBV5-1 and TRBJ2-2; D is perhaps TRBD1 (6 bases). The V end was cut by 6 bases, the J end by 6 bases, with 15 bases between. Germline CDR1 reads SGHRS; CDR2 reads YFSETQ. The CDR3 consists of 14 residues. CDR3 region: CASTQEQGSGELFF. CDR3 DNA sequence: TGCGCCAGCACCCAGGAACAGGGCTCCGGGGAGCTGTTTTTT.

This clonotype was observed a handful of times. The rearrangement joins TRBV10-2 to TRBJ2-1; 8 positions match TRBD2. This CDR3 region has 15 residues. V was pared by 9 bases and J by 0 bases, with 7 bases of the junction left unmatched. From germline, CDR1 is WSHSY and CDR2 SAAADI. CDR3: CASQGSGTSYNEQFF. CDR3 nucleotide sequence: TGCGCCAGTCAAGGTAGCGGGACCTCCTACAATGAGCAGTTCTTC.

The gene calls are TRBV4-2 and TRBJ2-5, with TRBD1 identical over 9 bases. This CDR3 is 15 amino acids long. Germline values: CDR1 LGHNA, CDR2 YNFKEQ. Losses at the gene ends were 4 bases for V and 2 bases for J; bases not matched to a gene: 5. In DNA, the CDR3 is TGTGCCAGCAGCCTGGGGACAGGGAAACAAGAGACCCAGTACTTC. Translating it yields CASSLGTGKQETQYF.

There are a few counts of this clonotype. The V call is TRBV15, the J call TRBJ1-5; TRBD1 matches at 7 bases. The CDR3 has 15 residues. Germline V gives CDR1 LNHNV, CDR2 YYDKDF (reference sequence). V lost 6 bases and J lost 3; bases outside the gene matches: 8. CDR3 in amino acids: CATRSTGSANQPQHF. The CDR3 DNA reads TGTGCCACCAGATCGACAGGGTCGGCCAATCAGCCCCAGCATTTT. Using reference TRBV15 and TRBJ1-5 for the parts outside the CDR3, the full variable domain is DAMVIQNPRYQVTQFGKPVTLSCSQTLNHNVMYWYQQKSSQAPKLLFHYYDKDFNNEADTPDNFQSRRPNTSFCFLDIRSPGLGDTAMYLCATRSTGSANQPQHFGDGTRLSIL.

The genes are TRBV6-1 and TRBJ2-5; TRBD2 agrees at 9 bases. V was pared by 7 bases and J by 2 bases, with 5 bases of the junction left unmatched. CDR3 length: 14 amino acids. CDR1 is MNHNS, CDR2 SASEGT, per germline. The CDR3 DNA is TGTGCCAGCAAACGGGCGGGAGGGCAAGAGACCCAGTACTTC. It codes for CASKRAGGQETQYF.

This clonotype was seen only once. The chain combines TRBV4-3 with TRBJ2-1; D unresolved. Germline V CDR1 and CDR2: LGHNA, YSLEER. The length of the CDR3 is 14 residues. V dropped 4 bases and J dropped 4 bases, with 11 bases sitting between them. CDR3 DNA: TGCGCCAGCAGCCCGCAGTGGATGTACAATGAGCAGTTCTTC. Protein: CASSPQWMYNEQFF.

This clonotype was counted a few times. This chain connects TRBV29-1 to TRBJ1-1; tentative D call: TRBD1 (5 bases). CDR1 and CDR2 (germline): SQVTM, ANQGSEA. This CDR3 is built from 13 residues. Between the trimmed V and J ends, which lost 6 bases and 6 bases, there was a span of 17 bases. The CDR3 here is CSVAPMTVPEAFF. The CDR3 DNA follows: TGCAGCGTAGCCCCCATGACAGTTCCTGAAGCTTTCTTT. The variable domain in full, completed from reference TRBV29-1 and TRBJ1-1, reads SAVISQKPSRDICQRGTSLTIQCQVDSQVTMMFWYRQQPGQSLTLIATANQGSEATYESGFVIDKFPISRPNLTFSTLTVSNMSPEDSSIYLCSVAPMTVPEAFFGQGTRLTVV.

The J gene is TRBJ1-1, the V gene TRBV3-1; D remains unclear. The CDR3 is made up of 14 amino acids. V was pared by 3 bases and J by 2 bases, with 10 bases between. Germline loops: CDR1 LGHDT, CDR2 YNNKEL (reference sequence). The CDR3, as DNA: TGTGCCAGCAGCCATCAGAGATCTAACACTGAAGCTTTCTTT. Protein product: CASSHQRSNTEAFF. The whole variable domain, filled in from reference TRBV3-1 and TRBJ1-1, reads DTAVSQTPKYLVTQMGNDKSIKCEQNLGHDTMYWYKQDSKKFLKIMFSYNNKELIINETVPNRFSPKSPDKAHLNLHINSLELGDSAVYFCASSHQRSNTEAFFGQGTRLTVV.

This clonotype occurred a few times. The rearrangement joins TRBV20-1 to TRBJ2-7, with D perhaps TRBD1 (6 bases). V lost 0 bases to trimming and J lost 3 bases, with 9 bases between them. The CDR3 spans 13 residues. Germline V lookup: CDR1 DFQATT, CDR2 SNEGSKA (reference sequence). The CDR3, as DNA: TGCAGTGCTAGAGAATCGGACAGCTACGAGCAGTACTTC. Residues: CSARESDSYEQYF.

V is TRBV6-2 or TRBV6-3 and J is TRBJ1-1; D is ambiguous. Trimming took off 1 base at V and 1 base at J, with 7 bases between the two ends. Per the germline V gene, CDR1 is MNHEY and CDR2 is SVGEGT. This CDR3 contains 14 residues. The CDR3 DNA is TGTGCCAGCAGTTACTTTCCCTGGAACACTGAAGCTTTCTTT. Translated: CASSYFPWNTEAFF.

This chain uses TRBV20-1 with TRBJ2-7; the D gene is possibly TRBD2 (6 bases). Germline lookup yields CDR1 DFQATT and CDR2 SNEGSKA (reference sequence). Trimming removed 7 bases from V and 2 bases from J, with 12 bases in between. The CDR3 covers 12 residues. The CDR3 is CSVTGGTYEQYF. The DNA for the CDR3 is TGCAGTGTTACAGGAGGGACCTACGAGCAGTACTTC.

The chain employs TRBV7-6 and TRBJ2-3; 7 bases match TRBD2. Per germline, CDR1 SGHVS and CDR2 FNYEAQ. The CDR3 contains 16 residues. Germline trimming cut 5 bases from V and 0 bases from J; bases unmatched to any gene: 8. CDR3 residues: CASSPSGSTSTDTQYF. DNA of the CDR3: TGTGCCAGCAGCCCTAGCGGTTCTACTAGCACAGATACGCAGTATTTT.

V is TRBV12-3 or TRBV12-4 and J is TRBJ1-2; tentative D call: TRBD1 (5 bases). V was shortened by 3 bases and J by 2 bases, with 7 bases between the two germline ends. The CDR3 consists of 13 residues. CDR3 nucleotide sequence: TGTGCCAGCAGTTTTTGGGGGAACTATGGCTACACCTTC. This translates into CASSFWGNYGYTF.

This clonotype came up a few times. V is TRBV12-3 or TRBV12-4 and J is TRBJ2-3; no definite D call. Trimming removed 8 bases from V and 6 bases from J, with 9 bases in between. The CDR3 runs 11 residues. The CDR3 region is CASRSSDTQYF. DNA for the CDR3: TGTGCCAGCCGGTCCTCGGATACGCAGTATTTT.

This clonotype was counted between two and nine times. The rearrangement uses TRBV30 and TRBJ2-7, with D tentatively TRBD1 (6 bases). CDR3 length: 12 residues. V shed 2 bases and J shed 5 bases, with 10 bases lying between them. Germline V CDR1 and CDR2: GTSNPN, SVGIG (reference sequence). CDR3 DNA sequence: TGTGCCTGGAGTTACAGGGTCGACGAGCAGTACTTC. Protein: CAWSYRVDEQYF.

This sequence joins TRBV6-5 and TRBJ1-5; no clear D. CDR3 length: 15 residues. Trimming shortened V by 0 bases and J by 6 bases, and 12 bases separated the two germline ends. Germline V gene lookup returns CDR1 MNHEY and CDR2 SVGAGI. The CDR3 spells CASSYSLNERQPQHF. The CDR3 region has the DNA TGTGCCAGCAGTTACTCCTTAAACGAACGTCAGCCCCAGCATTTT.

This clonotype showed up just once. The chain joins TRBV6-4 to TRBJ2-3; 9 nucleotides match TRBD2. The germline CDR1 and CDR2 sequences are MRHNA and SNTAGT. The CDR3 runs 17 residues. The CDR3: CSDSSLGASGATDTQYF. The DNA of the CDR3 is TGTAGTGACTCGAGTCTGGGGGCTAGCGGGGCCACAGATACGCAGTATTTT.

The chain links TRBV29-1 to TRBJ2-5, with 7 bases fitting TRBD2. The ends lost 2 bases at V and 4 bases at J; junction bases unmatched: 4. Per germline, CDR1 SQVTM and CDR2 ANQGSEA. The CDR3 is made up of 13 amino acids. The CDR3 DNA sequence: TGCAGCGTTGAACGACTAGCCGGAGAGACCCAGTACTTC. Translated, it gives CSVERLAGETQYF.

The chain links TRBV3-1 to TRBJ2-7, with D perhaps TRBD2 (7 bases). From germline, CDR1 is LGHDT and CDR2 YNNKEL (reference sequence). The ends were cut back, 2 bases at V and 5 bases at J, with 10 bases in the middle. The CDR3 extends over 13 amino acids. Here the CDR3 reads CASSQRGANEQYF. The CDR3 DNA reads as TGTGCCAGCAGCCAACGGGGGGCCAACGAGCAGTACTTC.

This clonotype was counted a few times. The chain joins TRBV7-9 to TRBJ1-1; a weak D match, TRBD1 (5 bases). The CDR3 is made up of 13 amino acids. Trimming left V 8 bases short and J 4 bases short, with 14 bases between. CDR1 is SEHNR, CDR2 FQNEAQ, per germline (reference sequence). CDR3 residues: CASVPGGATEAFF. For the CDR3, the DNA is TGTGCCAGCGTTCCTGGCGGGGCCACTGAAGCTTTCTTT.

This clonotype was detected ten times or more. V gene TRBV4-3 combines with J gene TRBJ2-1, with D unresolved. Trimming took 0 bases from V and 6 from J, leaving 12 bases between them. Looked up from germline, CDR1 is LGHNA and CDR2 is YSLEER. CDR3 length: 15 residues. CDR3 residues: CASSQDWAHTNEQFF. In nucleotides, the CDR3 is TGCGCCAGCAGCCAAGATTGGGCCCATACCAATGAGCAGTTCTTC.

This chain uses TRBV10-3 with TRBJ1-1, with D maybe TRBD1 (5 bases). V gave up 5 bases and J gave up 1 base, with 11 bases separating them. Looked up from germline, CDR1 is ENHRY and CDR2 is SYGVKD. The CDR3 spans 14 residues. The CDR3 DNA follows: TGTGCCATCAGTACCCTCACAGGGAACACTGAAGCTTTCTTT. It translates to CAISTLTGNTEAFF.

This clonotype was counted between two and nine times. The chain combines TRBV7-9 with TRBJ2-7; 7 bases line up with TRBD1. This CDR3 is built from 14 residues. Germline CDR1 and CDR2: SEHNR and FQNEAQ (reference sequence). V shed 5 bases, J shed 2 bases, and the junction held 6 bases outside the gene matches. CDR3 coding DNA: TGTGCCAGCAGCATGACAGGGCAAACCTACGAGCAGTACTTC. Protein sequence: CASSMTGQTYEQYF.

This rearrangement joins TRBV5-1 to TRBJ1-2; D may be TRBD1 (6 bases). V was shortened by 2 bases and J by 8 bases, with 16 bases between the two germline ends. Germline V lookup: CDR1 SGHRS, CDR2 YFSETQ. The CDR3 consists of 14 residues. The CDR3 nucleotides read TGCGCCAGCAGCTTAATGGGACACTCACGAGGCTACACCTTC. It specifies CASSLMGHSRGYTF.

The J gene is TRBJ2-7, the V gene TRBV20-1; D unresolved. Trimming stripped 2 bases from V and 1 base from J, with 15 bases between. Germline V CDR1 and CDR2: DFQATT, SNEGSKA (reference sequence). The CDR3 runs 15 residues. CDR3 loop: CSARSPVGSSYEQYF. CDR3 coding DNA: TGCAGTGCTAGATCTCCCGTTGGCTCATCCTACGAGCAGTACTTC.